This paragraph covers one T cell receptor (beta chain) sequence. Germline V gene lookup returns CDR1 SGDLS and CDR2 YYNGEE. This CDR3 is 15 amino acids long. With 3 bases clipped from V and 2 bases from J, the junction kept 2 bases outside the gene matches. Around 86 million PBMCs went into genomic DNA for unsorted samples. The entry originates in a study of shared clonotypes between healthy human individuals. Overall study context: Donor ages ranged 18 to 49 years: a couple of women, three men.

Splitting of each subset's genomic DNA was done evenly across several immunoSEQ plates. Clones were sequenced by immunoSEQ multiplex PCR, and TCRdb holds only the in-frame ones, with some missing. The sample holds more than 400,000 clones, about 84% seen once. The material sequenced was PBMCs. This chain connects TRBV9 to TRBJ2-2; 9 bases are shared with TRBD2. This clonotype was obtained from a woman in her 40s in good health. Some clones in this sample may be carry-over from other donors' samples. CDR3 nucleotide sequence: TGTGCCAGCAGCGGTAGCGGGAGTAACACCGGGGAGCTGTTTTTT. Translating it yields CASSGSGSNTGELFF. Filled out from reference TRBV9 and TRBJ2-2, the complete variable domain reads DSGVTQTPKHLITATGQRVTLRCSPRSGDLSVYWYQQSLDQGLQFLIQYYNGEERAKGNILERFSAQQFPDLHSELNLSSLELGDSALYFCASSGSGSNTGELFFGEGSRLTVL.